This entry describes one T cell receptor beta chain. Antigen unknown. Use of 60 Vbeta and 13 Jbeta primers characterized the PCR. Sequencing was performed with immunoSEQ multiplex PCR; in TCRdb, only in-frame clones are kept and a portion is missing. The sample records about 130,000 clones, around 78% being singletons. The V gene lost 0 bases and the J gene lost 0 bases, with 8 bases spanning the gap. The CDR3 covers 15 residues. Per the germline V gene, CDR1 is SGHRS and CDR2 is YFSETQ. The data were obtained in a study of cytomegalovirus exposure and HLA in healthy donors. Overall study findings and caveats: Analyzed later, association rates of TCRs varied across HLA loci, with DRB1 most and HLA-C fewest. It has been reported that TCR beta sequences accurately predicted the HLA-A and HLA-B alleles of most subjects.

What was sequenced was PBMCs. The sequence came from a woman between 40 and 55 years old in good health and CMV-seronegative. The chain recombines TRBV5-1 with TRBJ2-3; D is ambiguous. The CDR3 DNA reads TGCGCCAGCAGCTTGGCCCCGAGTAGCACAGATACGCAGTATTTT. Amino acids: CASSLAPSSTDTQYF.